Listed below are T cell receptor beta chains from one sample, sequenced in a study of blood T cells in healthy people across ages. TCRdb re-called the 5' RACE reads through MiXCR, storing one row per CDR3 protein. This sample has about 1.6 million distinct CDR3 sequences, with about 35% found just once. The sample taken for sequencing was blood. The receptors were gathered from a woman younger than 45 in good health. The CDR3 runs from the conserved cysteine through the conserved F or W. Each record gives: J gene, D gene, V gene, clone size, CDR3 DNA, CDR3 protein. A D gene is named only where the DNA matches it firmly. The size entry is marked missing in some rows and otherwise reads once, few, many or a size class.

>TRBJ1-5|-|TRBV20-1|few
TGCAGTGCTAGGGCGACAGTGTATAGCAATCAGCCCCAGCATTTT
CSARATVYSNQPQHF
>TRBJ2-3|-|TRBV2|-
TGTGCCAGCGGATCCGCGCTTAAAAGGACGTTTCCTAGCACCGATACGCAGTATTTT
CASGSALKRTFPSTDTQYF
>TRBJ2-5|TRBD1|TRBV11-2|many
TGTGCCAGCAGCTTACACCCGGGACAGCAAGAGACCCAGTACTTC
CASSLHPGQQETQYF
>TRBJ2-6|-|TRBV12-3/TRBV12-4|-
TGTGCCAGCAGTCAGAGAGCGGCCGGGGCCAACGTCCTGACTTTC
CASSQRAAGANVLTF
>TRBJ2-5|TRBD2|TRBV5-1|-
TGCGCCAGCAGCGAGGGACTAGCGTACCCCATGGACCAGTACTTC
CASSEGLAYPMDQYF
>TRBJ2-1|-|TRBV28|-
TGTGCCAGCACCCCTTTAGGCCACGCTGGGCGCTGGGAGCAGTTCTTC
CASTPLGHAGRWEQFF
>TRBJ2-3|TRBD2|TRBV7-2|many
TGTGCCAGCAGCATCGATAGACTAGCGGGAGTGGGTACGCAGTATTTT
CASSIDRLAGVGTQYF
>TRBJ1-2|-|TRBV20-1|-
TGCAGTGCTGCCCGGGTAGGGGAAGGCTATGGCTACACCTTC
CSAARVGEGYGYTF
>TRBJ2-1|-|TRBV6-2/TRBV6-3|few
TGTGCCAGCAGTTACTCGTGGATGAGCTCCTACAATGAGCAGTTCTTC
CASSYSWMSSYNEQFF
>TRBJ2-6|-|TRBV7-2|many
TGTGCCAGCAGCTTGGGTGGGGCCAACGTCCTGACTTTC
CASSLGGANVLTF
>TRBJ1-2|TRBD1|TRBV30|-
TGTGCCTGGGGAAGACAGGGGCCTCTTGGCTACACCTTC
CAWGRQGPLGYTF
>TRBJ1-6|-|TRBV15|few
TGTGCCACCACTTACGTGGGGGGCGGACCCCTCCACTTT
CATTYVGGGPLHF
>TRBJ2-7|-|TRBV28|-
TGTGCCAGCAGTCCCTTGGGGACGGGGGCTGTCGAGCAGTACTTC
CASSPLGTGAVEQYF
>TRBJ1-2|-|TRBV20-1|-
TGCAGTGCTAGTACCCCCGGCTATGGCTACACCTTC
CSASTPGYGYTF
>TRBJ2-2|-|TRBV20-1|many
TGCAGTGCCAACCCCTGGTTGGGGGCCAACACCGGGGAGCTGTTTTTT
CSANPWLGANTGELFF
>TRBJ2-7|TRBD1|TRBV28|-
TGTGCCAGCAGATCCCCTGGGGGGACAGGGTCCTACGAGCAGTACTTC
CASRSPGGTGSYEQYF
>TRBJ2-1|TRBD2|TRBV20-1|few
TGCAGTGCTAGAGATCCAGCGGGAGGCATAATAGTGGATGAGCAGTTCTTC
CSARDPAGGIIVDEQFF
>TRBJ1-1|-|TRBV5-1|few
TGCGCCAGCAGCCCTGGCCAGGGGTTGATTTCGAACACTGAAGCTTTCTTT
CASSPGQGLISNTEAFF
>TRBJ2-7|TRBD1|TRBV29-1|many
TGCAGCGTTGAAGTATCACTCGACAGGGGTCCCCAGTACTTC
CSVEVSLDRGPQYF
>TRBJ1-2|-|TRBV3-1|few
TGTGCCAGCAGCTCGACAGGAGAGAATGGCTACACCTTC
CASSSTGENGYTF
>TRBJ2-5|-|TRBV7-7|-
TGTGCCAGCAGCTTAGAGCGGGACAGGACCCAGTACTTC
CASSLERDRTQYF
>TRBJ2-5|-|TRBV5-6|-
TGTGCCAGCAGGAGGGCCCGGAGGATCGAGACCCAGTACTTC
CASRRARRIETQYF
>TRBJ2-5|TRBD2|TRBV11-1|-
TGTGCCAGCAGCTTAGAGATGGCGGGGCTAGCGGAAGAGACCCAGTACTTC
CASSLEMAGLAEETQYF
>TRBJ2-2|-|TRBV4-1|-
TGCGCCAGCAGCCGCCCGGGACGATCGAACACCGGGGAGCTGTTTTTT
CASSRPGRSNTGELFF
>TRBJ2-3|TRBD2|TRBV7-9|-
TGTGCCAGCAGCTCCCCGGGGGGGTGGAACACAGCAGATACGCAGTATTTT
CASSSPGGWNTADTQYF
>TRBJ2-7|TRBD2|TRBV20-1|many
TGCAGTGCTAGAGTCCTAGGGACTAGCGGAGCTTGGGAGCAGTACTTC
CSARVLGTSGAWEQYF
>TRBJ2-3|-|TRBV24-1|-
TGTGCCACCAGTGAAGACGTTGGTCAGGGGTCAGTTGCGACAGATACGCAGTATTTT
CATSEDVGQGSVATDTQYF
>TRBJ1-2|TRBD1|TRBV12-3/TRBV12-4|-
TGTGCCAGCAGTCAAAGCAAGACAGGGGAACGCACCTTC
CASSQSKTGERTF
>TRBJ1-5|TRBD1|TRBV14|-
TGTGCCAGCAGCCATAAATATCCGGACAGGGAAGACGTATACGGCAATCAGCCCCAGCATTTT
CASSHKYPDREDVYGNQPQHF
>TRBJ1-1|-|TRBV9|-
TGTGCCAGCAGCCCCCGCGCTAGGTGGACTGAAGCTTTCTTT
CASSPRARWTEAFF
>TRBJ2-7|-|TRBV4-1|few
TGCGCCAGCAGCCAACCCTCCGGGACCCCCTACGAGCAGTACTTC
CASSQPSGTPYEQYF
>TRBJ2-7|-|TRBV6-5|once
TGTGCCGGCAGTTATAGGGACGGCTACGAGCAGTACTTC
CAGSYRDGYEQYF
>TRBJ2-7|TRBD1|TRBV6-1|-
TGTGCCAGCAGTATCCGACAGGGGATGTCCTACGAGCAGTACTTC
CASSIRQGMSYEQYF
>TRBJ2-4|-|TRBV25-1|few
TGTGCCAGCAGTGTTCAGGCCTTCAAAAACATTCAGTACTTC
CASSVQAFKNIQYF
>TRBJ2-4|TRBD2|TRBV28|few
TGTGCCACCGCCCCCTGGGGGCTAGCGGGAGGAGGGACTCGAGAGCAGTACTTC
CATAPWGLAGGGTREQYF
>TRBJ2-7|-|TRBV5-1|-
TGCGCCAGCAGCTTGGAGGGGGACACCTCCTACGAGCAGTACTTC
CASSLEGDTSYEQYF
>TRBJ2-7|-|TRBV7-8|few
TGTGCCAGCAGCTTATATGTACAGGAGAGCTCCTACGAGCAGTACTTC
CASSLYVQESSYEQYF
>TRBJ2-5|-|TRBV28|-
TGTGCCAGCAGCCCGAGGGGCTGGCAGGCTCCCCAAGAGACCCAGTACTTC
CASSPRGWQAPQETQYF
>TRBJ2-7|-|TRBV5-1|-
TGCGCCAGCAGCGCCGGGGGCGAGTTCCTCTCCTACGAGCAGTACTTC
CASSAGGEFLSYEQYF
>TRBJ1-1|-|TRBV20-1|few
TGCAGTGCCAGAGTTAGTTTTACTGAAGCTTTCTTT
CSARVSFTEAFF
>TRBJ1-2|-|TRBV6-5|once
TGTGCCAGCAGCCCCTCAGGAAACTATGGCAACACCTTC
CASSPSGNYGNTF
>TRBJ2-5|TRBD2|TRBV10-3|few
TGTGCCATCAGTGATAGCGGGGGGTACCAAGAGACCCAGTACTTC
CAISDSGGYQETQYF
>TRBJ2-5|-|TRBV4-1|-
TGCGCCAGCAGCCAAGATCTAGGCGCAGGGCAAGAGACCCAGTACTTC
CASSQDLGAGQETQYF
>TRBJ2-7|TRBD1|TRBV10-3|few
TGTGCCATCAAGAGGGGACAGGGTCCCTACGAGCAGTACTTC
CAIKRGQGPYEQYF
>TRBJ2-1|TRBD2|TRBV14|few
TGTGCCAGCAGCCACCCTATGACTAGCGGGGCCTACAATGAGCAGTTCTTC
CASSHPMTSGAYNEQFF
>TRBJ2-7|-|TRBV3-1|many
TGTGCCAGCAGCCAAGATGGGCAGGCGGGCTCCTACGAGCAGTACTTC
CASSQDGQAGSYEQYF
>TRBJ2-1|TRBD2|TRBV4-2|-
TGTGCCAGCAGCAGGACTAGCGGGGGGGTAATGGGCTGCAATGAGCAGTTCTTC
CASSRTSGGVMGCNEQFF
>TRBJ2-5|-|TRBV7-3|-
TGTGCCAGCAGCTCAGGGACAACGGGTGAGACCCAGTACTTC
CASSSGTTGETQYF